Following are 20 T cell receptor beta chains from one sample sequenced in a study of chemoradiotherapy in HPV16-positive cancers. Libraries were prepared by immunoSEQ multiplex PCR; TCRdb keeps only in-frame clonotypes and omits some of them. The data show roughly 20,000 clones, 84% seen once. The source material was blood, sampled from a patient who underwent chemoradiotherapy. The receptor set was obtained from a human donor with HPV-associated anogenital cancer.

The chain couples TRBV11-3 to TRBJ1-2; weak D call: TRBD1 (6 bases). The CDR3 is 15 residues long. CDR1 SGHNT and CDR2 YENEEA come from the germline V gene. The ends were cut back, 4 bases at V and 0 bases at J, with 12 bases in the middle. The CDR3 nucleotides are TGTGCCAGCAGCTGGGGGGCAGGGTCTAACTATGGCTACACCTTC. Translating gives CASSWGAGSNYGYTF.

The chain employs TRBV15 and TRBJ1-2; D remains unclear. CDR1 and CDR2 from the germline V gene are LNHNV and YYDKDF (reference sequence). Trimming shortened V by 0 bases and J by 7 bases, and 6 bases separated the two germline ends. The CDR3 extends over 12 amino acids. CDR3 DNA: TGTGCCACCAGCAGAGATTGGGGTGGCTACACCTTC. Translated, it gives CATSRDWGGYTF.

There are a few counts of this clone. The chain combines TRBV9 with TRBJ2-1; D may match TRBD1 or TRBD2 (6 bases each). The CDR3 totals 14 residues. Per the germline V gene, CDR1 is SGDLS and CDR2 is YYNGEE. The V end lost 2 bases, the J end lost 10 bases, and 16 bases lay between the germline ends. The CDR3 spells CASSVGGPSPEQFF. CDR3 coding DNA: TGTGCCAGCAGCGTTGGGGGGCCGAGTCCCGAGCAGTTCTTC.

The rearrangement joins TRBV11-2 to TRBJ1-2; TRBD1 matches at 7 bases. The CDR3 sequence is 15 residues long. The V and J ends lost 0 bases and 1 base, in that order; junction bases with no gene match: 2. Germline CDR1 is SGHAT and CDR2 is FQNNGV. The CDR3 reads CASSLDAGGNYGYTF. CDR3 in DNA: TGTGCCAGCAGCTTAGATGCAGGGGGTAACTATGGCTACACCTTC.

The rearrangement uses TRBV28 and TRBJ1-1; D is undetermined. Germline V gene data show CDR1 as MDHEN and CDR2 as SYDVKM. The V end was cut by 2 bases, the J end by 4 bases, with 14 bases between. CDR3 length equals 15 residues. The CDR3 region is CASSLVSRGLTEAFF. The CDR3 nucleotides read TGTGCCAGCAGTTTAGTAAGTCGAGGGCTCACTGAAGCTTTCTTT.

The chain is built from TRBV14 and TRBJ2-7, with 10 positions matching TRBD2. CDR1 SGHDN and CDR2 FVKESK come from the germline V gene. J was trimmed by 5 bases and V by 4 bases; bases with no gene match: 11. CDR3 length equals 16 residues. The CDR3: CASSPSPQRGGHEQYF. DNA for the CDR3: TGTGCCAGCAGCCCTTCGCCCCAGCGGGGGGGCCACGAGCAGTACTTC. The whole variable domain, filled in from reference TRBV14 and TRBJ2-7, reads EAGVTQFPSHSVIEKGQTVTLRCDPISGHDNLYWYRRVMGKEIKFLLHFVKESKQDESGMPNNRFLAERTGGTYSTLKVQPAELEDSGVYFCASSPSPQRGGHEQYFGPGTRLTVT.

CDR3 in amino acids: CASSEGPDRDIYGYTF. The CDR3 bases are TGCGCCAGCAGTGAGGGTCCGGACAGAGATATTTATGGCTACACCTTC. J is TRBJ1-2 and V is TRBV10-2; tentative D call: TRBD1 (6 bases). The ends were cut back, 2 bases at V and 5 bases at J, with 18 bases in the middle. The germline V gene has CDR1 WSHSY and CDR2 SAAADI. This CDR3 has 16 residues.

The chain employs TRBV7-9 and TRBJ1-4; D may be TRBD1 (6 bases). There are 14 residues in the CDR3. The germline gives CDR1 SEHNR, CDR2 FQNEAQ (reference sequence). Trimming pared 2 bases from V and 5 bases from J, leaving 9 bases between. CDR3 amino acids: CASSLTRGNEKLFF. The CDR3, as DNA: TGTGCCAGCAGCTTAACTAGGGGGAATGAAAAACTGTTTTTT.

The chain recombines TRBV2 with TRBJ2-1; D may match TRBD1 or TRBD2 (5 bases each). From germline, CDR1 is SNHLY and CDR2 FYNNEI. Trimming removed 5 bases from V and 5 bases from J, with 16 bases in between. The CDR3 loop spans 15 amino acids. CDR3: CASSSSGTTHNEQFF. The DNA of the CDR3 is TGTGCCAGCAGTAGTTCGGGGACCACCCACAATGAGCAGTTCTTC.

The chain combines TRBV5-1 with TRBJ2-3, with unresolved D. This CDR3 is built from 13 residues. With 4 bases removed from V and 0 bases from J, the gap between germline ends came to 6 bases. Germline V gene data show CDR1 as SGHRS and CDR2 as YFSETQ. This chain's CDR3 is CASSLPSTDTQYF. The CDR3 DNA reads as TGCGCCAGCAGCCTTCCTAGCACAGATACGCAGTATTTT.

The chain is built from TRBV6-5 and TRBJ2-7; D is unclear. The CDR3 covers 13 residues. Trimming pared 7 bases from V and 6 bases from J, leaving 16 bases between. Germline loops: CDR1 MNHEY, CDR2 SVGAGI. The CDR3: CASTGPTLGEQYF. The DNA of the CDR3 is TGTGCCAGCACTGGGCCCACCTTGGGCGAGCAGTACTTC.

The rearrangement links TRBV4-3 to TRBJ1-1; unclear D gene. The V end was cut by 0 bases, the J end by 0 bases, with 5 bases between. The CDR3 runs 14 residues. Per germline, CDR1 LGHNA and CDR2 YSLEER. CDR3 in DNA: TGCGCCAGCAGCCAAGAGAGGTTGAACACTGAAGCTTTCTTT. Amino acid sequence: CASSQERLNTEAFF.

The table lists this clone with a few counts. This rearrangement joins TRBV19 to TRBJ1-6; weak D call: TRBD1 (5 bases). Germline assignment: CDR1 LNHDA and CDR2 SQIVND (reference sequence). Deletions cut 3 bases from V and 7 bases from J, with 16 bases between. This CDR3 has 16 residues. CDR3 nucleotide sequence: TGTGCCAGTAGTATCGACCACCCTAAGGGGAATTCACCCCTCCACTTT. This encodes CASSIDHPKGNSPLHF.

The genes are TRBV7-6 and TRBJ2-7; D is tentatively TRBD1 or TRBD2 (5 bases each). Germline values: CDR1 SGHVS, CDR2 FNYEAQ. This CDR3 region has 9 residues. V was cut by 9 bases and J by 9 bases, with 9 bases left in between. CDR3 sequence reads: CARGDLQYF. Written as DNA, the CDR3 is TGTGCCAGGGGGGACCTGCAGTACTTC.

The chain is built from TRBV5-6 and TRBJ1-4; D is perhaps TRBD1 (5 bases). V lost 0 bases and J 6 bases, leaving 9 bases between the germline ends. The CDR3 length is 14 residues. From germline, CDR1 is SGHDT and CDR2 YYEEEE. In DNA, the CDR3 is TGTGCCAGCAGCTTGGGCGGGGGTGATGAAAAACTGTTTTTT. It yields the protein CASSLGGGDEKLFF.

The rearrangement links TRBV27 to TRBJ2-5; 11 bases are shared with TRBD2. The CDR3 sequence is 15 residues long. CDR1 and CDR2 from the germline V gene are MNHEY and SMNVEV (reference sequence). The junction had 5 bases not matched to a gene; V was cut back by 5 bases and J by 3 bases. The CDR3 sequence: CASSIGTSGEETQYF. The CDR3 DNA follows: TGTGCCAGCAGTATCGGGACTAGCGGAGAAGAGACCCAGTACTTC.

V gene TRBV10-3 combines with J gene TRBJ1-1, with TRBD1 matching over 7 bases. After removal of 6 bases from V and 7 bases from J, the junction contained 17 bases not matched to a gene. The CDR3 runs 16 residues. Germline assignment: CDR1 ENHRY and CDR2 SYGVKD. The CDR3 sequence: CAIRGTGGDRDREAFF. The CDR3 DNA reads TGTGCCATCAGGGGAACGGGGGGCGACAGGGACCGTGAAGCTTTCTTT.

This chain joins TRBV6-5 and TRBJ2-4; a possible D gene is TRBD1 (5 bases). The CDR3 totals 15 residues. CDR1 is MNHEY, CDR2 SVGAGI, per germline. The V gene lost 2 bases and the J gene lost 2 bases, with 10 bases spanning the gap. DNA of the CDR3: TGTGCCAGCAGTTACAGGGGTGGGTCCAAAAACATTCAGTACTTC. It encodes CASSYRGGSKNIQYF.

The chain employs TRBV5-1 and TRBJ1-5; 8 bases are shared with TRBD1. CDR1 and CDR2 from the germline V gene are SGHRS and YFSETQ. The CDR3 is 15 residues long. V lost 4 bases to trimming and J lost 4 bases; unmatched junction nucleotides: 7. The CDR3 here is CASSLGTGQNQPQHF. The DNA of the CDR3 is TGCGCCAGCAGCCTCGGGACAGGTCAGAATCAGCCCCAGCATTTT.

The V call is TRBV11-2, the J call TRBJ2-7; no clear D gene. This CDR3 has 13 amino acids. V dropped 4 bases and J dropped 5 bases, with 12 bases sitting between them. CDR1 SGHAT and CDR2 FQNNGV come from the germline V gene. Here the CDR3 reads CASSYTNGNEQYF. The CDR3 coding sequence is TGTGCCAGCAGCTACACAAACGGAAACGAGCAGTACTTC. Based on the CDR3 plus reference TRBV11-2 and TRBJ2-7, the full variable domain is EAGVAQSPRYKIIEKRQSVAFWCNPISGHATLYWYQQILGQGPKLLIQFQNNGVVDDSQLPKDRFSAERLKGVDSTLKIQPAKLEDSAVYLCASSYTNGNEQYFGPGTRLTVT.